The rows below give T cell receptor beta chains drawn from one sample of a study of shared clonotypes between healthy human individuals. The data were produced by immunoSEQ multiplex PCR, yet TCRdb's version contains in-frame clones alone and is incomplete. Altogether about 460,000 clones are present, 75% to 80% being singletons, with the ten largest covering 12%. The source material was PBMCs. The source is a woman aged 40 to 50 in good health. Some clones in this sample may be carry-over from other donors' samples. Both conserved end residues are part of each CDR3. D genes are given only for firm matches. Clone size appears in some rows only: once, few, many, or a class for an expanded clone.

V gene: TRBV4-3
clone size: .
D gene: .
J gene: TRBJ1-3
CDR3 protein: CASSQAALSGNTIYF
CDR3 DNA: TGCGCCAGCAGCCAAGCGGCACTCTCTGGAAACACCATATATTTT

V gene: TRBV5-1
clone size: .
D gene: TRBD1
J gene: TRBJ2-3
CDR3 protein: CASSYTGENTDTQYF
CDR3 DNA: TGCGCCAGCAGCTATACAGGGGAGAACACAGATACGCAGTATTTT

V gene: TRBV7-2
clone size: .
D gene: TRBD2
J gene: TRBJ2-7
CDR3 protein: CASRTSGRNEQYF
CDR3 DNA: TGTGCCAGTCGGACTAGCGGGAGGAACGAGCAGTACTTC

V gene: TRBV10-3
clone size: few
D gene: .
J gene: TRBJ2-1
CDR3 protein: CAIREDRHGEQFF
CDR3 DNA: TGTGCCATCAGGGAGGACCGCCACGGTGAGCAGTTCTTC

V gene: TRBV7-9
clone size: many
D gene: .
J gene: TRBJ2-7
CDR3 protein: CASSLVGKLVGGEQYF
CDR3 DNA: TGTGCCAGCAGCTTAGTAGGAAAACTGGTGGGCGGTGAGCAGTACTTC

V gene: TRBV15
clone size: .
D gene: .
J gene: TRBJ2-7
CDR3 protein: CATSRDGVERSPYEQYF
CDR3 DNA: TGTGCCACCAGCAGAGATGGGGTCGAGCGGAGTCCCTACGAGCAGTACTTC

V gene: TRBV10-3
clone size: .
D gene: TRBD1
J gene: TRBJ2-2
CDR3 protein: CAISLDRDGTGELFF
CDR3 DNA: TGTGCCATCAGCCTAGACAGGGACGGCACCGGGGAGCTGTTTTTT

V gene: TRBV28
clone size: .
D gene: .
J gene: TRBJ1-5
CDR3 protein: CASSTHDSNQPQHF
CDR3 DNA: TGTGCCAGCAGCACCCACGATAGCAATCAGCCCCAGCATTTT

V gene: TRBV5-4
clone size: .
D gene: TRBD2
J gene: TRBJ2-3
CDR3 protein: CASSHDRTSGGDTQYF
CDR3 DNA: TGTGCCAGTTCACATGACAGGACTAGCGGAGGGGATACGCAGTATTTT

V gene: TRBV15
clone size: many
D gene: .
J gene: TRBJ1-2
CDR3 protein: CATSSFYSANYGYTF
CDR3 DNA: TGTGCCACCAGCAGCTTTTATTCAGCAAACTATGGCTACACCTTC

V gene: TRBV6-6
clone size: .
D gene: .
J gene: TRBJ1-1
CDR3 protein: CASTQTRGGYTEAFF
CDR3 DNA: TGTGCCAGCACCCAGACCAGGGGAGGTTACACTGAAGCTTTCTTT

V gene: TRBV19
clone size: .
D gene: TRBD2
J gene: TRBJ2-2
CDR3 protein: CASSTEREEDTGELFF
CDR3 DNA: TGTGCCAGTAGTACCGAGCGGGAAGAGGACACCGGGGAGCTGTTTTTT

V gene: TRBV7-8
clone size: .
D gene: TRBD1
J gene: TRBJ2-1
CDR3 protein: CASSPTGVIANEQFF
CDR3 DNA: TGTGCCAGCAGTCCGACAGGGGTAATTGCCAATGAGCAGTTCTTC

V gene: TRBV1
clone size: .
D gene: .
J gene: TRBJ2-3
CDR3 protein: CTSSQDSTDTQYF
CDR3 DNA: TGCACCAGCAGCCAAGATAGCACAGATACGCAGTATTTT

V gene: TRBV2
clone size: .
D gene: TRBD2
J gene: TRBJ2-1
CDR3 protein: CASIRGLANGNEQFF
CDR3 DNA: TGTGCCAGCATCCGGGGACTAGCAAATGGCAATGAGCAGTTCTTC

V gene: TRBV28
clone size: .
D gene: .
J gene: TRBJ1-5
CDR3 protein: CASSSDWGGRGNQPQHF
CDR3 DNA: TGTGCCAGCAGTTCCGATTGGGGTGGGAGGGGCAATCAGCCCCAGCATTTT

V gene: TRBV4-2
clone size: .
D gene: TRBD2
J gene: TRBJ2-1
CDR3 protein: CASSQELAGSNNEQFF
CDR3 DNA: TGTGCCAGCAGCCAAGAACTAGCGGGAAGTAACAATGAGCAGTTCTTC

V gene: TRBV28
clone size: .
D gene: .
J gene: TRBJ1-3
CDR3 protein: CASSFIGVGNTIYF
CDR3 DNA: TGTGCCAGCAGTTTTATAGGGGTCGGAAACACCATATATTTT

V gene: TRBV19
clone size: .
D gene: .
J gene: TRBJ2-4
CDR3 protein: CATQDLLAKNIQYF
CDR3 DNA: TGTGCCACTCAAGATTTACTAGCCAAAAACATTCAGTACTTC

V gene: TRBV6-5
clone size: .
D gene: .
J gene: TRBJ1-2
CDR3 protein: CASSSRTRFYGYTF
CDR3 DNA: TGTGCCAGCAGTTCCAGGACGCGGTTCTATGGCTACACCTTC

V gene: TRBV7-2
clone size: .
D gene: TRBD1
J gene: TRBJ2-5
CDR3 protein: CASSPQTGDPQETQYF
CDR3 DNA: TGTGCCAGCAGCCCCCAGACAGGGGACCCTCAAGAGACCCAGTACTTC